Shown below are 15 T cell receptor beta chains from a single sample sequenced in a study of blood T cells in healthy people across ages. Primers used in a second PCR of roughly 6 to 11 cycles were a sample-barcoded 5' primer and a J-beta primer mix. Each CDR3 protein gets one entry after TCRdb re-called the 5' RACE reads with MiXCR. The top ten clones hold 2.1% of a sample with 1.5 million to 2 million distinct CDR3 sequences, roughly 49% of them seen once. Sequences were obtained from blood. These TCRs come from a woman aged 40 to 50 in good health.

V gene TRBV11-3 combines with J gene TRBJ2-1, with 9 bases that match TRBD1. With 0 bases clipped from V and 3 bases from J, the junction kept 3 bases outside the gene matches. Germline assignment: CDR1 SGHNT and CDR2 YENEEA. The length of the CDR3 is 16 residues. For the CDR3, the DNA is TGTGCCAGCAGCTTAGATCAGGGACAGGGCTACAATGAGCAGTTCTTC. Amino acid sequence: CASSLDQGQGYNEQFF.

V usage is TRBV7-2 and J usage is TRBJ2-1, with 8 nucleotides matching TRBD2. The germline gives CDR1 SGHTA, CDR2 FQGNSA. After removal of 4 bases from V and 13 bases from J, the junction contained 15 bases not matched to a gene. The CDR3 covers 15 residues. CDR3 coding DNA: TGTGCCAGCAGCTCCGCGGACGGGGGGGCCGGAATTCAGTTCTTC. Translation: CASSSADGGAGIQFF.

In its sample, this clonotype was seen a few times. The V call is TRBV6-1, the J call TRBJ2-3; the D is unclear. CDR3 length: 15 residues. CDR1 and CDR2 (germline): MNHNS, SASEGT. The V end lost 3 bases, the J end lost 2 bases, and 12 bases lay between the germline ends. For the CDR3, the DNA is TGTGCCAGCAGTGAGGGGATGAGGTACACAGATACGCAGTATTTT. Amino acids: CASSEGMRYTDTQYF.

V is TRBV5-1 and J is TRBJ1-1; D gene uncertain. Germline lookup yields CDR1 SGHRS and CDR2 YFSETQ. V was clipped by 2 bases and J by 3 bases, with 11 bases between them. The CDR3 extends over 14 amino acids. The DNA for the CDR3 is TGCGCCAGCAGCTTATGGAGGGAGGACACTGAAGCTTTCTTT. Its protein is CASSLWREDTEAFF.

Turning to this clonotype: The junction does not match germline at one end; this may be a read error. CDR3 sequence: CASSLGEASYERYF. The DNA for the CDR3 is TGTGCCAGCAGCTTGGGTGAAGCATCCTACGAGCGGTACTTC. This chain connects TRBV11-1 to TRBJ2-7; no definite D call. This CDR3 contains 14 residues. The germline CDR1 and CDR2 sequences are SGHAT and FQDESV (reference sequence).

This clonotype has more than one count but fewer than ten. The rearrangement uses TRBV7-9 and TRBJ2-5; 7 bases are shared with TRBD2. The end of the DNA is better explained by TRBJ2-7, so the J call may be wrong. Germline lookup yields CDR1 SEHNR and CDR2 FQNEAQ (reference sequence). CDR3 size: 12 residues. CDR3 in amino acids: CASSRTSNEQYF. CDR3 in DNA: TGTGCCAGCAGCAGGACTAGTAACGAGCAGTACTTC.

The rearrangement links TRBV4-3 to TRBJ2-1; 9 bases map to TRBD2. Looked up from germline, CDR1 is LGHNA and CDR2 is YSLEER. V trimming: 0 bases; J trimming: 11 bases; junction bases outside the gene matches: 11. The length of the CDR3 is 16 residues. CDR3 nucleotides: TGCGCCAGCAGCCAAGATCTAGCGGGGATAGTTGGGCAGCAGTTCTTC. Translation gives CASSQDLAGIVGQQFF.

This clonotype showed up just a few times. This chain links TRBV28 with TRBJ2-7; 8 nucleotides line up with TRBD2. The CDR3 spans 13 residues. CDR1 MDHEN and CDR2 SYDVKM come from the germline V gene. Unmatched junction bases numbered 3, after V lost 4 bases and J lost 4 bases. The CDR3 here is CASSSGLEYEQYF. The CDR3, as DNA: TGTGCCAGCAGTTCGGGACTAGAGTACGAGCAGTACTTC. Drawing the rest from reference TRBV28 and TRBJ2-7, the complete variable domain is DVKVTQSSRYLVKRTGEKVFLECVQDMDHENMFWYRQDPGLGLRLIYFSYDVKMKEKGDIPEGYSVSREKKERFSLILESASTNQTSMYLCASSSGLEYEQYFGPGTRLTVT.

The CDR3 protein is CSAGKVGQYQETQYF. The CDR3, as DNA: TGCAGTGCTGGGAAGGTGGGACAGTACCAAGAGACCCAGTACTTC. V usage is TRBV20-1 and J usage is TRBJ2-5, with 7 nucleotides matching TRBD1. This CDR3 has 15 amino acids. After removal of 5 bases from V and 0 bases from J, the junction contained 9 bases not matched to a gene. Germline values: CDR1 DFQATT, CDR2 SNEGSKA (reference sequence).

J is TRBJ2-4 and V is TRBV5-6, with 9 bases lining up with TRBD1. The J call is uncertain, as TRBJ2-5 better fits the DNA end. Per germline, CDR1 SGHDT and CDR2 YYEEEE. The CDR3 is 16 residues long. This CDR3 is CASSSNRGLMGETQYF. DNA for the CDR3: TGTGCCAGCAGCTCGAACAGGGGGCTTATGGGTGAGACCCAGTACTTC.

The chain is built from TRBV12-3 or TRBV12-4 and TRBJ1-1; 8 nucleotides match TRBD1. With V trimmed by 3 bases and J by 6 bases, 9 bases remained unmatched. This CDR3 region has 15 residues. The CDR3 region is CASSLEQGGGSEAFF. The CDR3 nucleotides read TGTGCCAGCAGTTTGGAACAGGGGGGTGGCTCTGAAGCTTTCTTT.

This clonotype was recorded once. The chain is built from TRBV24-1 and TRBJ1-2, with 8 positions matching TRBD1. V dropped 10 bases and J dropped 0; count of bases not matched to a gene: 3. The CDR3 runs 13 residues. Germline V CDR1 and CDR2: KGHDR, SFDVKD. The CDR3 sequence is CATGTGANYGYTF. CDR3 nucleotides: TGTGCCACTGGGACAGGCGCTAACTATGGCTACACCTTC.

The V call is TRBV29-1, the J call TRBJ2-6; D is tentatively TRBD1 or TRBD2 (5 bases each). Trimming removed 0 bases at V and 0 bases at J, with 9 bases between. CDR1 SQVTM and CDR2 ANQGSEA come from the germline V gene. This CDR3 is built from 16 residues. CDR3 DNA sequence: TGCAGCGTTGAAGAAGAGGGGAGCTCTGGGGCCAACGTCCTGACTTTC. Its translation: CSVEEEGSSGANVLTF.

The J gene is TRBJ2-1, the V gene TRBV7-2; tentatively, D is TRBD1 or TRBD2 (5 bases each). The CDR3 consists of 17 residues. Trimming cost V 6 bases and J 6 bases, with 24 bases left between them. Germline loops: CDR1 SGHTA, CDR2 FQGNSA. The CDR3 DNA follows: TGTGCCAGCAGGCAAACCCTCGGGGCAGTAGCATCCAATGAGCAGTTCTTC. Translation: CASRQTLGAVASNEQFF.

This clonotype occurred a few times. The chain recombines TRBV29-1 with TRBJ1-2; D uncertain. V lost 3 bases and J 5 bases, leaving 22 bases between the germline ends. The CDR3 length is 16 residues. Germline CDR1 and CDR2: SQVTM and ANQGSEA. Written as DNA, the CDR3 is TGCAGCGTTGACCCGATACTCGCGACACAGACTTATGGCTACACCTTC. It specifies CSVDPILATQTYGYTF.